This T cell receptor beta chain was captured in a study of T cell repertoires in cytomegalovirus infection. Study background: Public TCR beta signatures indicated both CMV infection and matching HLA type. Broader study findings: Carriers of CMV and the relevant HLA type were discriminated by public TCR beta frequency. HLA-C-restricted, CMV-specific TCR beta clonotypes were dominant ex vivo.

From germline, CDR1 is SGHNT and CDR2 YYREEE (reference sequence). This CDR3 spans 17 amino acids. Trimming at V came to 0 bases and at J to 2 bases, leaving 9 bases not matched to a gene. Of note for this clonotype: Its antigen is as yet unknown.

TCRdb called the reads again in MiXCR, with one record for every CDR3 protein. The sample has 740,000 or so distinct CDR3 sequences, about 40% seen once. The gene calls are TRBV5-4 and TRBJ2-3; 7 bases line up with TRBD1. Sequenced input: PBMCs. The receptor comes from a human donor in good health (CMV status not recorded). Some clones in this sample may be carry-over from other donors' samples. In DNA form, the CDR3 reads TGTGCCAGCAGCTTGGTGGGTGCAGGGGGATTCACAGATACGCAGTATTTT. Translating it yields CASSLVGAGGFTDTQYF.